Below are 10 T cell receptor beta chains sequenced from a single sample in a study of tumor-infiltrating lymphocytes in localized non-small cell lung cancer. Sequencing was performed with immunoSEQ multiplex PCR; in TCRdb, only in-frame clones are kept and a portion is missing. The sample yields roughly 10,000 clones, around four fifths seen once. The sequenced sample consisted of uninvolved lung tissue not adjacent to the tumor. The receptors stem from a human donor with non-small cell lung cancer.

The chain is built from TRBV5-6 and TRBJ2-2; D is tentatively TRBD1 or TRBD2 (5 bases each). Looked up from germline, CDR1 is SGHDT and CDR2 is YYEEEE. This CDR3 comprises 15 residues. V was pared by 0 bases and J by 5 bases, with 11 bases between. Here the CDR3 DNA reads TGTGCCAGCAGCTTGGGGGGGAGAGATACCGGGGAGCTGTTTTTT. This codes for CASSLGGRDTGELFF.

This sequence joins TRBV28 and TRBJ2-7; 10 bases are a match to TRBD1. The CDR3 is 15 amino acids. Losses at the gene ends were 5 bases for V and 4 bases for J; bases not matched to a gene: 8. Germline V gene lookup returns CDR1 MDHEN and CDR2 SYDVKM. CDR3 nucleotides: TGTGCCAGCAGTCCCCAGGGACAGGGGCAATACGAGCAGTACTTC. This encodes CASSPQGQGQYEQYF.

This chain connects TRBV6-5 to TRBJ2-3; D is unresolved. Germline loops: CDR1 MNHEY, CDR2 SVGAGI. Trimming took 6 bases from V and 3 from J, leaving 10 bases between them. The CDR3 covers 13 residues. The DNA for the CDR3 is TGTGCCAGCAGGCAAACGACGACAGATACGCAGTATTTT. Translation: CASRQTTTDTQYF.

This chain joins TRBV30 and TRBJ1-3, with 7 positions matching TRBD1. The CDR3 spans 16 residues. J gave up 1 base and V 4 bases, and 10 bases lay outside the gene matches. Germline-derived CDR1 and CDR2 are GTSNPN and SVGIG (reference sequence). The chain's CDR3 is CAWKRGQPRSGNTIYF. In DNA, the CDR3 is TGTGCCTGGAAACGGGGACAGCCACGGTCTGGAAACACCATATATTTT.

The CDR3 DNA follows: TGTGCCAGCAGCGGAGCCGGAAATAGCTTCAACTATGGCTACACCTTC. Encoded protein: CASSGAGNSFNYGYTF. The chain joins TRBV11-2 to TRBJ1-2; no clear D. V lost 5 bases, J lost 2 bases, and 18 bases lay in between. Germline CDR1 and CDR2: SGHAT and FQNNGV. The CDR3 loop spans 16 amino acids.

V gene TRBV2 combines with J gene TRBJ1-3, with a weak D call TRBD1 (5 bases). Trimming pared 5 bases from V and 0 bases from J, leaving 14 bases between. This CDR3 is built from 16 residues. Germline loops: CDR1 SNHLY, CDR2 FYNNEI. CDR3 nucleotides: TGTGCCAGCAGTCAAGACAGACCCCGCTCTGGAAACACCATATATTTT. Its translation is CASSQDRPRSGNTIYF.

The sample holds a few counts of this clone. The chain carries TRBV30 and TRBJ2-2; 8 nucleotides line up with TRBD1. V trimming: 3 bases; J trimming: 7 bases; junction bases outside the gene matches: 7. Germline CDR1 GTSNPN, CDR2 SVGIG (reference sequence). The CDR3 is 14 residues long. The CDR3 region is CAWSSGGESGELFF. CDR3 sequence (DNA): TGTGCCTGGAGCTCAGGGGGCGAAAGCGGGGAGCTGTTTTTT.

The chain has TRBV20-1 and TRBJ2-3; unclear D gene. Per germline, CDR1 DFQATT and CDR2 SNEGSKA (reference sequence). Deletions cut 4 bases from V and 3 bases from J, with 5 bases between. The CDR3 sequence is 11 residues long. The CDR3 DNA is TGCAGTGCTACCGGGACAGATACGCAGTATTTT. This codes for CSATGTDTQYF.

The chain recombines TRBV5-1 with TRBJ1-1; D remains ambiguous. V lost 7 bases, J lost 1 base, and 8 bases lay in between. CDR3 length equals 12 residues. Germline CDR1 and CDR2: SGHRS and YFSETQ. CDR3 sequence reads: CASGRGNTEAFF. The CDR3 DNA sequence: TGCGCCAGCGGCCGAGGGAACACTGAAGCTTTCTTT.

The chain has TRBV30 and TRBJ2-7; TRBD1 agrees at 8 bases. Germline V lookup: CDR1 GTSNPN, CDR2 SVGIG (reference sequence). The CDR3 is 11 residues long. CDR3 bases: TGTGCTACGGACAGGGCCTACGAGCAGTACTTC. Translation gives CATDRAYEQYF.